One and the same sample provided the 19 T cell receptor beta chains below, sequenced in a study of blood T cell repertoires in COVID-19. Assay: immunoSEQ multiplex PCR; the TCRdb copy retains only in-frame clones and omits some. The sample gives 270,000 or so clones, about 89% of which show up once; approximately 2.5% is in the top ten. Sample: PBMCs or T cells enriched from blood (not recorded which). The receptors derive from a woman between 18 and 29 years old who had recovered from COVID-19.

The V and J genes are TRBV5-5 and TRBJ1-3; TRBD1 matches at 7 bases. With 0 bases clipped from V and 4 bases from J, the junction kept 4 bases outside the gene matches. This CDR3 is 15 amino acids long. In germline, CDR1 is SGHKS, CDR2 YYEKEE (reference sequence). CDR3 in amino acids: CASSLDRTGGNTIYF. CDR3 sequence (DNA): TGTGCCAGCAGCTTGGATAGGACAGGCGGAAACACCATATATTTT.

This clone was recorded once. The CDR3 sequence is CASSQVPGRRQPQHF. The CDR3 nucleotides read TGTGCCAGCAGCCAAGTCCCGGGTCGGCGGCAGCCCCAGCATTTT. V usage is TRBV3-1 (or the pseudogene TRBV3-2) and J usage is TRBJ1-5, with D unresolved. CDR1 and CDR2 (germline): LGHDT, YNNKEL (reference sequence). Trimming stripped 1 base from V and 7 bases from J, with 14 bases between. This CDR3 has 15 residues.

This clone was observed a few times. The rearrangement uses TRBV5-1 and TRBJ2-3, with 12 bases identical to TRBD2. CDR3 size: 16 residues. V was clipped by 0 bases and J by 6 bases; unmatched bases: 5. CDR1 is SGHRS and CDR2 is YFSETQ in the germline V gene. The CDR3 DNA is TGCGCCAGCAGCTTGGGACTAGCGGGGGACGCCGATACGCAGTATTTT. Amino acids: CASSLGLAGDADTQYF. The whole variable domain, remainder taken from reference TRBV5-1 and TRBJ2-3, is KAGVTQTPRYLIKTRGQQVTLSCSPISGHRSVSWYQQTPGQGLQFLFEYFSETQRNKGNFPGRFSGRQFSNSRSEMNVSTLELGDSALYLCASSLGLAGDADTQYFGPGTRLTVL.

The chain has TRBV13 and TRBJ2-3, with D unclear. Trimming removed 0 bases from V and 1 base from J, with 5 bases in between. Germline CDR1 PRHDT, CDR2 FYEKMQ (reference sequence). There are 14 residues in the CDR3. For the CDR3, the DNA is TGTGCCAGCAGCTTAGGGGCTCGCACAGATACGCAGTATTTT. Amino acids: CASSLGARTDTQYF.

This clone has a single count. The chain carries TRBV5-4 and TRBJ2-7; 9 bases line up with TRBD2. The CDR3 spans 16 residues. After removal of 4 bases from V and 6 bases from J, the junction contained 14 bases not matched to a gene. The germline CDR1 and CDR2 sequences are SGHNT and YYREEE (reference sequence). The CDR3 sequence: CASSASPRTSEFEQYF. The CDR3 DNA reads TGTGCCAGCAGCGCTTCGCCTCGGACTAGCGAGTTCGAGCAGTACTTC.

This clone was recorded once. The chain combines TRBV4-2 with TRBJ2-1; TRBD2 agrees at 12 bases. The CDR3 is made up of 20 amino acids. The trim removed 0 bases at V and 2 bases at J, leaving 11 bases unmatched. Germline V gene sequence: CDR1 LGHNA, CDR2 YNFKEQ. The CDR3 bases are TGTGCCAGCAGCCAAGAATGGCGGACTAGCGGGACACCAACCTACAATGAGCAGTTCTTC. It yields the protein CASSQEWRTSGTPTYNEQFF.

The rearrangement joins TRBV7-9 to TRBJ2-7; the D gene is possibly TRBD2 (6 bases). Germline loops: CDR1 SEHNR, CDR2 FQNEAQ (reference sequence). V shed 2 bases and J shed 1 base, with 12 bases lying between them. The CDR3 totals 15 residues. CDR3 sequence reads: CASSLNWRESYEQYF. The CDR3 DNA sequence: TGTGCCAGCAGCTTAAACTGGCGGGAATCCTACGAGCAGTACTTC.

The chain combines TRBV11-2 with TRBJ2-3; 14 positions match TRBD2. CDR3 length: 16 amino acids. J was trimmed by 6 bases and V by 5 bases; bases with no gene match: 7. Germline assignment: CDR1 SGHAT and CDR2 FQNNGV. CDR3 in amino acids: CASSPLTSGGADTQYF. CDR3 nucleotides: TGTGCCAGCAGCCCCCTGACTAGCGGGGGGGCGGATACGCAGTATTTT. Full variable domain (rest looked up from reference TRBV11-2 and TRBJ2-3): EAGVAQSPRYKIIEKRQSVAFWCNPISGHATLYWYQQILGQGPKLLIQFQNNGVVDDSQLPKDRFSAERLKGVDSTLKIQPAKLEDSAVYLCASSPLTSGGADTQYFGPGTRLTVL.

The CDR3 nucleotides read TGTGCCACCAGCAGAGATCGATTGGGCAGTTGGAGGGATAATTCACCCCTCCACTTT. Translated, it gives CATSRDRLGSWRDNSPLHF. This chain connects TRBV15 to TRBJ1-6; the D is unclear. This CDR3 comprises 19 residues. Trimming removed 0 bases at V and 5 bases at J, with 20 bases between. CDR1 and CDR2 from the germline V gene are LNHNV and YYDKDF (reference sequence). The full variable domain, rest sourced from reference TRBV15 and TRBJ1-6, is DAMVIQNPRYQVTQFGKPVTLSCSQTLNHNVMYWYQQKSSQAPKLLFHYYDKDFNNEADTPDNFQSRRPNTSFCFLDIRSPGLGDTAMYLCATSRDRLGSWRDNSPLHFGNGTRLTVT.

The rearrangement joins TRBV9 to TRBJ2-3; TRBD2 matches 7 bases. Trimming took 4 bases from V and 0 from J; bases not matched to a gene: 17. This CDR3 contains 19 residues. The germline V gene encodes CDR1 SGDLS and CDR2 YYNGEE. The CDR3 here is CASSPWELSGLVSTDTQYF. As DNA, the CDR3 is TGTGCCAGCAGCCCCTGGGAGCTTAGCGGGCTCGTCAGCACAGATACGCAGTATTTT.

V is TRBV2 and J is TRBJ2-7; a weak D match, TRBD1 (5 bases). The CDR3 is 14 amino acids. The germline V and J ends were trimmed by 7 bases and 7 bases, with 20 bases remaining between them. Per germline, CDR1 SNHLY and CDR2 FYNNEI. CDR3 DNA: TGTGCCAGCACCCTAGGTGGCAGGGTTGGAGAGCAGTACTTC. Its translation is CASTLGGRVGEQYF.

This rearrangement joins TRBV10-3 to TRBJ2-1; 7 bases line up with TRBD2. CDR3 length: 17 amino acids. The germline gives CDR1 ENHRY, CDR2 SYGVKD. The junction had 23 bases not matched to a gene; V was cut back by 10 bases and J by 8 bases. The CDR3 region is CATTTRLAEKELDEQFF. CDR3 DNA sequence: TGTGCCACCACAACCCGGCTAGCGGAGAAGGAATTGGATGAGCAGTTCTTC.

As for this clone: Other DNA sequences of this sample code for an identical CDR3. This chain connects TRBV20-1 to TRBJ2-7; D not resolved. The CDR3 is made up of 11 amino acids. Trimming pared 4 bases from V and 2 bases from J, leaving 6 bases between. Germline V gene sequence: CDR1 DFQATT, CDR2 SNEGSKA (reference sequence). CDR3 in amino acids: CSATVTYEQYF. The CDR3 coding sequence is TGCAGTGCTACCGTTACCTACGAGCAGTACTTC.

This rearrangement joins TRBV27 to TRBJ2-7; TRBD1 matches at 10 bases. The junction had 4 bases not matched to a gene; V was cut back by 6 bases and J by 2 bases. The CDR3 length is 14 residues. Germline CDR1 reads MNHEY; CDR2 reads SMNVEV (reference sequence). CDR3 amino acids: CASRRQGATYEQYF. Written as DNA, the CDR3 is TGTGCCAGCAGGCGACAGGGGGCCACCTACGAGCAGTACTTC.

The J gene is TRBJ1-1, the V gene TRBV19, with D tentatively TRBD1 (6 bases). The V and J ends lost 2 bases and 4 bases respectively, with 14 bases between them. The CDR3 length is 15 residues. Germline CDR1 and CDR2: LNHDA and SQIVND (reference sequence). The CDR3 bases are TGTGCCAGTAGTATAAGGGGGGGGCGAGGCACTGAAGCTTTCTTT. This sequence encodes CASSIRGGRGTEAFF. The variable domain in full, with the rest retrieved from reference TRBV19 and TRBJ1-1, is DGGITQSPKYLFRKEGQNVTLSCEQNLNHDAMYWYRQDPGQGLRLIYYSQIVNDFQKGDIAEGYSVSREKKESFPLTVTSAQKNPTAFYLCASSIRGGRGTEAFFGQGTRLTVV.

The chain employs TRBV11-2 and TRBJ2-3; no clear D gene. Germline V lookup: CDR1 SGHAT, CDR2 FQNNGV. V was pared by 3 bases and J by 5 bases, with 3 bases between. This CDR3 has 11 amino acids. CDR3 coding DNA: TGTGCCAGCAGCTTCCAAGATACGCAGTATTTT. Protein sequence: CASSFQDTQYF.

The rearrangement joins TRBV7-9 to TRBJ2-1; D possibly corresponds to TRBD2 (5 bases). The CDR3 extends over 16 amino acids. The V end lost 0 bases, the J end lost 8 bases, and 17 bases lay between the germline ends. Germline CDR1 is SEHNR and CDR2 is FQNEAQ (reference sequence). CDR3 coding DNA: TGTGCCAGCAGCTTAGCCTCCGGGCTAGCCAGCGATGAGCAGTTCTTC. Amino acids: CASSLASGLASDEQFF.

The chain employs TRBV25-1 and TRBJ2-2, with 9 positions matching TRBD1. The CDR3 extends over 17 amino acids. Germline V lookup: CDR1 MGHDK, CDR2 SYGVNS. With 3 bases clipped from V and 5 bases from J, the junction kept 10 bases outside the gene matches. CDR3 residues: CASSEVQGARYTGELFF. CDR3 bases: TGTGCCAGCAGTGAGGTACAGGGGGCGCGGTATACCGGGGAGCTGTTTTTT.

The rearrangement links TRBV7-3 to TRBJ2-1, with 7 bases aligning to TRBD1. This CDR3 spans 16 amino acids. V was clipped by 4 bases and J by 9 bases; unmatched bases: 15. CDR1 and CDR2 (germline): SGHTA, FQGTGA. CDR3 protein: CASSSIRPDRVVEQFF. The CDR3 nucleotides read TGTGCCAGCAGCTCCATCCGCCCCGACAGGGTGGTTGAGCAGTTCTTC.